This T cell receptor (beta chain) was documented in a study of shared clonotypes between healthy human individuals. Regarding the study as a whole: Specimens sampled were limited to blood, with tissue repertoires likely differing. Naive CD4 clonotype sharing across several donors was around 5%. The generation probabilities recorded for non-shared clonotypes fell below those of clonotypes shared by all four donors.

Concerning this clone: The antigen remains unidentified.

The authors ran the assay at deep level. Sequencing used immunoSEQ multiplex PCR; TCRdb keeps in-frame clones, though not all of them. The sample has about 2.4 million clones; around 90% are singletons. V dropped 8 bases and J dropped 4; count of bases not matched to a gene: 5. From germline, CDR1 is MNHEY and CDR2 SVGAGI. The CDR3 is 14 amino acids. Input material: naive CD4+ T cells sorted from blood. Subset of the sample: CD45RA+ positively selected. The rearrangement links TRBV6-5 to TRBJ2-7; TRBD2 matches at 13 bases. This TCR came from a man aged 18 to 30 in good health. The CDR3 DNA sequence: TGTGCCAGCGGTACGACTAGCGGGAGGTACGAGCAGTACTTC. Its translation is CASGTTSGRYEQYF.